This T cell receptor beta chain was sequenced during a study of shared clonotypes between healthy human individuals. Produced via immunoSEQ multiplex PCR; TCRdb's table is partial and in-frame only. The sample consists of some 700,000 clones, about 90% of them appearing once. CD8 memory comprised CD45RO+ plus CCR7-negative CD45RA+ TemRA cells. Per the germline V gene, CDR1 is MNHNY and CDR2 is SVGAGI (reference sequence). The V gene end was trimmed by 6 bases and the J gene end by 6 bases; junction bases not matched to a gene: 4. The CDR3 runs to 13 residues. The rearrangement joins TRBV6-6 to TRBJ1-1; 10 bases line up with TRBD1. The sample consisted of memory CD8+ T cells from PBMCs. Subset indicated: CD45RO+ cells pooled with CCR7-negative TemRA cells. The TCR comes from a man aged 18 to 30 in good health. Some clones in this sample may be carry-over from other donors' samples. The CDR3 nucleotides are TGTGCCAGCAGCCATGGGACAGGGGCTGAAGCTTTCTTT. Its translation: CASSHGTGAEAFF.